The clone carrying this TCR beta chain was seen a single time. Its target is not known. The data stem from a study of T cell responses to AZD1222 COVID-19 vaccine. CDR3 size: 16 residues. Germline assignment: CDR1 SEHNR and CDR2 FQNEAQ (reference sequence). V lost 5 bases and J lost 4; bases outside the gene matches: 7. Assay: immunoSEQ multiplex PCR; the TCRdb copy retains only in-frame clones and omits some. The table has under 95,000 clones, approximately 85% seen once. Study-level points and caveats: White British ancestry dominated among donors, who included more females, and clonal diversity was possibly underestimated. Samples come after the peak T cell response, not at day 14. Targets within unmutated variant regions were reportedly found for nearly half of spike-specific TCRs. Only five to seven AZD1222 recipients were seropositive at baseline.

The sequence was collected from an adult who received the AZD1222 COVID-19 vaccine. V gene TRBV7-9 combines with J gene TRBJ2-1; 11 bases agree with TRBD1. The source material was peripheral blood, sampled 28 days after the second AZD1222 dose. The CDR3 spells CASSPRTGGGYNEQFF. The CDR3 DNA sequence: TGTGCCAGCAGCCCCAGGACAGGGGGCGGATACAATGAGCAGTTCTTC.